Listed here are 29 T cell receptor beta chains from one sample, sequenced in a study of early T cells in non-severe SARS-CoV-2 infection. TCRdb itself ran the 5' RACE reads through MiXCR, one entry per CDR3 protein. The sample carries tens of thousands of distinct CDR3 sequences, around a tenth recorded once. The sample comprised whole blood. Every receptor here comes from an adult who was a healthcare worker with PCR-confirmed SARS-CoV-2 infection or an uninfected control (not recorded which).

The chain carries TRBV7-3 and TRBJ2-1; 12 nucleotides align to TRBD2. V lost 5 bases, J lost 6 bases, and 8 bases stayed unmatched. This CDR3 is 16 amino acids long. Per the germline V gene, CDR1 is SGHTA and CDR2 is FQGTGA. The CDR3 sequence: CASSPNLAGGRNEQFF. The CDR3 coding sequence is TGTGCCAGCAGCCCGAATCTAGCGGGGGGGCGCAATGAGCAGTTCTTC. The variable domain in full, with the rest retrieved from reference TRBV7-3 and TRBJ2-1, is GAGVSQTPSNKVTEKGKYVELRCDPISGHTALYWYRQSLGQGPEFLIYFQGTGAADDSGLPNDRFFAVRPEGSVSTLKIQRTERGDSAVYLCASSPNLAGGRNEQFFGPGTRLTVL.

The gene calls are TRBV24-1 and TRBJ2-3; D not certain. The CDR3 is made up of 15 amino acids. Between the trimmed V and J ends, which lost 0 bases and 1 base, there was a span of 7 bases. Germline-derived CDR1 and CDR2 are KGHDR and SFDVKD. CDR3 DNA sequence: TGTGCCACCAGTGATTTGACAGCTGGCACAGATACGCAGTATTTT. It is translated as CATSDLTAGTDTQYF.

The CDR3 nucleotides are TGCAGTGCTCCCCGAGACTACGAGCAGTACTTC. Its protein is CSAPRDYEQYF. This sequence joins TRBV20-1 and TRBJ2-7, with D hard to call. CDR1 is DFQATT and CDR2 is SNEGSKA in the germline V gene (reference sequence). The CDR3 extends over 11 amino acids. Trimming left V 5 bases short and J 3 bases short, with 8 bases between.

This CDR3 is CASSPPELNEQFF. The DNA for the CDR3 is TGTGCCAGCTCACCCCCGGAACTTAATGAGCAGTTCTTC. This rearrangement joins TRBV18 to TRBJ2-1, with D hard to call. In germline, CDR1 is KGHSH, CDR2 LQKENI. CDR3 size: 13 residues. Trimming removed 3 bases at V and 7 bases at J, with 10 bases between.

This clonotype was counted once. With a much larger clone just one base away, this may be a read error. V and J are TRBV6-1 and TRBJ2-1, with a weak D call TRBD1 (5 bases). V dropped 5 bases and J dropped 6 bases, with 11 bases sitting between them. CDR1 is MNHNS and CDR2 is SASEGT in the germline V gene. CDR3 length equals 13 residues. CDR3 residues: CASSPDRVNEQFF. CDR3 in DNA: TGTGCCAGCAGTCCCGACAGAGTCAATGAGCAGTTCTTC.

The sample holds a few counts of this clonotype. V usage is TRBV29-1 and J usage is TRBJ1-2; unclear D gene. V lost 4 bases and J lost 8, with 14 bases in between. The CDR3 has 12 amino acids. The germline V gene has CDR1 SQVTM and CDR2 ANQGSEA. The CDR3 sequence is CSVVGSSGGYTF. The CDR3 bases are TGCAGCGTTGTCGGCAGCTCGGGCGGCTACACCTTC. The full variable domain, in which reference TRBV29-1 and TRBJ1-2 provide the parts outside the CDR3, is SAVISQKPSRDICQRGTSLTIQCQVDSQVTMMFWYRQQPGQSLTLIATANQGSEATYESGFVIDKFPISRPNLTFSTLTVSNMSPEDSSIYLCSVVGSSGGYTFGSGTRLTVV.

This clonotype was counted ten times or more. J is TRBJ2-2 and V is TRBV11-2; D may correspond to TRBD1 or TRBD2 (5 bases each). Trimming stripped 5 bases from V and 13 bases from J, with 14 bases between. The length of the CDR3 is 12 residues. Germline loops: CDR1 SGHAT, CDR2 FQNNGV. The CDR3 coding sequence is TGTGCCAGCAGCCTACCGTCAGGGACGCTGTTTTTT. As protein: CASSLPSGTLFF.

This clonotype occurred many times. The V gene is TRBV5-1, the J gene TRBJ2-1, with TRBD2 matching over 12 bases. The germline V gene encodes CDR1 SGHRS and CDR2 YFSETQ. This CDR3 contains 15 residues. The trim removed 2 bases at V and 10 bases at J, leaving 7 bases unmatched. DNA for the CDR3: TGCGCCAGCAGCTTTATACTAGCGGGAGGCGGGGAGCAGTTCTTC. It translates to CASSFILAGGGEQFF.

This chain uses TRBV14 with TRBJ2-1; D is possibly TRBD2 (5 bases). The CDR3 loop spans 14 amino acids. V gave up 4 bases and J gave up 2 bases, with 9 bases separating them. Germline loops: CDR1 SGHDN, CDR2 FVKESK. Written as DNA, the CDR3 is TGTGCCAGCAGCCCCCAACTAGCCTACAATGAGCAGTTCTTC. Translating gives CASSPQLAYNEQFF.

This clonotype was counted at least ten times. This chain links TRBV30 with TRBJ2-1; no clear D. Germline CDR1 reads GTSNPN; CDR2 reads SVGIG (reference sequence). The CDR3 runs 14 residues. V lost 2 bases and J 2 bases, leaving 10 bases between the germline ends. The CDR3 nucleotides read TGTGCCTGGAGTAATTGGGTGGCCTACAATGAGCAGTTCTTC. It yields the protein CAWSNWVAYNEQFF.

This clonotype has only a few counts. The chain uses TRBV7-2 and TRBJ1-2; D is ambiguous. V lost 5 bases to trimming and J lost 0 bases, with 16 bases between them. Germline V gene sequence: CDR1 SGHTA, CDR2 FQGNSA. CDR3 length: 16 residues. DNA for the CDR3: TGTGCCAGCAGCCCTGGAGGGTCGGTAGCTAACTATGGCTACACCTTC. This encodes CASSPGGSVANYGYTF.

V is TRBV11-2 and J is TRBJ2-3; maybe TRBD1 (6 bases). The CDR3 is 13 residues long. Deletions cut 5 bases from V and 5 bases from J, with 11 bases between. Germline CDR1 is SGHAT and CDR2 is FQNNGV. CDR3 loop: CASSNTGLDTQYF. The CDR3 nucleotides are TGTGCCAGCAGCAACACAGGGCTAGATACGCAGTATTTT.

Many counts were recorded for this clonotype. The chain has TRBV19 and TRBJ2-1, with D hard to call. CDR3 length: 13 residues. CDR1 is LNHDA and CDR2 is SQIVND in the germline V gene (reference sequence). V gave up 5 bases and J gave up 10 bases, with 15 bases separating them. Here the CDR3 DNA reads TGTGCCAGTAGTGGTCCCCGGCCAGGCGAGCAGTTCTTC. Protein sequence: CASSGPRPGEQFF.

This clonotype was picked up many times. CDR3 nucleotide sequence: TGTGCCAGTACCTTGAGGGGTCACGACACTGAAGCTTTCTTT. It translates to CASTLRGHDTEAFF. The V and J genes are TRBV19 and TRBJ1-1; a possible D gene is TRBD1 (5 bases). CDR3 size: 14 residues. Trimming removed 7 bases at V and 3 bases at J, with 15 bases between. Germline lookup yields CDR1 LNHDA and CDR2 SQIVND (reference sequence).

This clonotype was seen many times. The V call is TRBV20-1, the J call TRBJ2-1, with 10 nucleotides matching TRBD2. The CDR3 contains 15 residues. Losses at the gene ends were 6 bases for V and 7 bases for J; bases not matched to a gene: 12. Germline V gene sequence: CDR1 DFQATT, CDR2 SNEGSKA (reference sequence). This CDR3 is CSARLSGRVGNEQFF. In DNA form, the CDR3 reads TGCAGTGCCAGGCTGAGCGGGAGGGTTGGGAATGAGCAGTTCTTC.

This clonotype was counted at least ten times. The chain uses TRBV25-1 and TRBJ1-1, with 8 positions matching TRBD1. Germline assignment: CDR1 MGHDK and CDR2 SYGVNS. Losses at the gene ends were 3 bases for V and 6 bases for J; bases not matched to a gene: 12. The CDR3 has 16 residues. The CDR3 protein is CASSDQWGTGEPEAFF. CDR3 bases: TGTGCCAGCAGTGACCAATGGGGGACAGGAGAGCCTGAAGCTTTCTTT.

The chain is built from TRBV12-3 or TRBV12-4 and TRBJ1-2; D is ambiguous. V lost 2 bases to trimming and J lost 7 bases, with 14 bases between them. This CDR3 has 14 amino acids. CDR3 in DNA: TGTGCCAGCAGTTTAAAGGCCGGTGTCTCTGGCTACACCTTC. Translating it yields CASSLKAGVSGYTF.

This clonotype has ten or more counts. This sequence joins TRBV19 and TRBJ1-5; no reliable D call. The germline V gene has CDR1 LNHDA and CDR2 SQIVND (reference sequence). The CDR3 runs 13 residues. Trimming removed 3 bases at V and 4 bases at J, with 7 bases between. The CDR3, as DNA: TGTGCCAGTAGTATGAGTATTAATCAGCCCCAGCATTTT. Protein sequence: CASSMSINQPQHF.

This clonotype appeared a single time. A much more abundant neighbour one base away suggests this may be a read error. The V gene is TRBV20-1, the J gene TRBJ2-5, with D possibly matching TRBD1 (5 bases). The CDR3 runs 15 residues. Germline values: CDR1 DFQATT, CDR2 SNEGSKA (reference sequence). CDR3 nucleotides: TGCGGTGCTAGGGGCGCACGACCTAACCAAGAGACCCAGTACTTC. Residues: CGARGARPNQETQYF.

This clonotype showed up many times. The chain couples TRBV24-1 to TRBJ1-2, with unresolved D. The CDR3 is 14 residues long. Germline V CDR1 and CDR2: KGHDR, SFDVKD. Trimming stripped 3 bases from V and 5 bases from J, with 12 bases between. As DNA, the CDR3 is TGTGCCACCAGTGATCCCGCCGAGTCATATGGCTACACCTTC. This translates into CATSDPAESYGYTF.

This clonotype has a handful of counts. The V gene is TRBV30, the J gene TRBJ2-5; TRBD1 matches 8 bases. The junction had 5 bases not matched to a gene; V was cut back by 3 bases and J by 5 bases. The CDR3 consists of 13 residues. Germline V CDR1 and CDR2: GTSNPN, SVGIG (reference sequence). The CDR3 sequence is CAWRAGGLETQYF. CDR3 in DNA: TGTGCCTGGAGGGCAGGGGGCTTGGAGACCCAGTACTTC.

The chain couples TRBV25-1 to TRBJ2-7, with 7 bases lining up with TRBD1. This CDR3 contains 16 residues. With V trimmed by 5 bases and J by 0 bases, 10 bases remained unmatched. Per the germline V gene, CDR1 is MGHDK and CDR2 is SYGVNS. CDR3 DNA sequence: TGTGCCAGCAGTCGAATAGGGGACAGTTCCTCCTACGAGCAGTACTTC. Translation: CASSRIGDSSSYEQYF.

This clonotype was found many times. The V and J genes are TRBV20-1 and TRBJ2-3; unclear D gene. The CDR3 sequence is 13 residues long. Germline values: CDR1 DFQATT, CDR2 SNEGSKA (reference sequence). V lost 3 bases to trimming and J lost 2 bases, with 9 bases between them. Here the CDR3 reads CSASSLDTDTQYF. The CDR3 DNA reads as TGCAGTGCTAGTTCGCTTGACACAGATACGCAGTATTTT.

This chain uses TRBV6-2 or TRBV6-3 with TRBJ2-7, with D hard to call. The CDR3 totals 15 residues. CDR1 and CDR2 from the germline V gene are MNHEY and SVGEGT. Trimming stripped 6 bases from V and 3 bases from J, with 18 bases between. CDR3 bases: TGTGCCAGCAGACCTTCCAGGAAAGTGAGCTACGAGCAGTACTTC. Protein: CASRPSRKVSYEQYF.

The sample holds many counts of this clonotype. The chain uses TRBV29-1 and TRBJ2-1, with D perhaps assigned TRBD1 or TRBD2 (5 bases each). The germline CDR1 and CDR2 sequences are SQVTM and ANQGSEA. This CDR3 contains 13 residues. V lost 0 bases and J lost 4, with 7 bases in between. CDR3 in DNA: TGCAGCGTTGAAGATTGGGGGTACAATGAGCAGTTCTTC. This encodes CSVEDWGYNEQFF.

This chain uses TRBV6-5 with TRBJ2-1, with D possibly TRBD1 on 6 matching bases. Looked up from germline, CDR1 is MNHEY and CDR2 is SVGAGI. V was cut by 4 bases and J by 13 bases, with 14 bases left in between. The CDR3 extends over 12 amino acids. Here the CDR3 DNA reads TGTGCCAGCAGTTTACAATCGGGACACCAGTTCTTC. Its protein is CASSLQSGHQFF.

The chain joins TRBV7-3 to TRBJ2-1; TRBD2 matches 9 bases. The CDR3 length is 15 residues. CDR1 is SGHTA and CDR2 is FQGTGA in the germline V gene. With 6 bases clipped from V and 5 bases from J, the junction kept 8 bases outside the gene matches. The CDR3 DNA reads as TGTGCCAGCAGTTTTAGCGGGGGCTCGCACAATGAGCAGTTCTTC. Translated, it gives CASSFSGGSHNEQFF. Variable domain in full (rest from reference TRBV7-3 and TRBJ2-1): GAGVSQTPSNKVTEKGKYVELRCDPISGHTALYWYRQSLGQGPEFLIYFQGTGAADDSGLPNDRFFAVRPEGSVSTLKIQRTERGDSAVYLCASSFSGGSHNEQFFGPGTRLTVL.

The table lists this clonotype with a few counts. The chain links TRBV24-1 to TRBJ2-3, with D possibly TRBD1 on 5 matching bases. The CDR3 runs to 13 residues. The ends were cut back, 9 bases at V and 2 bases at J, with 11 bases in the middle. Germline V gene lookup returns CDR1 KGHDR and CDR2 SFDVKD. The CDR3 region has the DNA TGTGCCACCGGGGCAGATTCCACAGATACGCAGTATTTT. It specifies CATGADSTDTQYF.

The rearrangement joins TRBV11-2 to TRBJ2-2; 7 bases line up with TRBD2. The CDR3 loop spans 15 amino acids. The V gene's germline CDR1 is SGHAT and CDR2 FQNNGV. The V gene end was trimmed by 5 bases and the J gene end by 4 bases; junction bases not matched to a gene: 7. In nucleotides, the CDR3 is TGTGCCAGCAGCCAACGAGCGGGGCTCACCGGGGAGCTGTTTTTT. Its protein product is CASSQRAGLTGELFF. The full variable domain, its missing parts supplied by reference TRBV11-2 and TRBJ2-2, is EAGVAQSPRYKIIEKRQSVAFWCNPISGHATLYWYQQILGQGPKLLIQFQNNGVVDDSQLPKDRFSAERLKGVDSTLKIQPAKLEDSAVYLCASSQRAGLTGELFFGEGSRLTVL.